Sequencing of this T cell receptor (beta chain) was carried out in a study of OX40 agonist ivuxolimab in advanced cancers. In terms of the full investigation: Ivuxolimab, which targeted the costimulatory receptor OX40 (CD134), was an agonistic, fully human IgG2 monoclonal antibody. Patients were allowed to have had prior anti-PD-1, anti-PD-L1 or anti-CTLA-4 therapy, and 40% to 45% of the dose-escalation patients had previously received checkpoint inhibitors. Intravenous ivuxolimab was administered to patients every 2 weeks at six dose levels: 0.01, 0.1, 0.3, 1.5, 3 and 10 mg/kg. The point of sequencing TCRbeta in the periphery was to test whether ivuxolimab changed TCR sequence diversity and drove clonal T-cell expansion. Three dose-escalation patients achieved partial responses, one with hepatocellular carcinoma and two with cutaneous melanoma. Of the roughly 51 patients in dose escalation, 19 had hepatocellular carcinoma, some 15 had melanoma, 9 had renal cell carcinoma and 9 had head and neck cancer. The dose-escalation cohort was about 83% male with a mean age of approximately 60 years, ranging from roughly 20 to 80. The paper describes the monotherapy dose-escalation part (N of about 50 patients) of the phase I trial of ivuxolimab. The paper as a whole reports these results and caveats: At doses from 0.1 to 3.0 mg/kg, clonal expansion was seen in both CD4+ and CD8+ blood T cells between baseline and week 6. The antigen specificity of the peripheral T cells that underwent clonal expansion was not determined. Low levels of normalized T-cell clonal expansion were also seen in some patients who did not respond. On average, CD8+ T cells showed more expanded clones than CD4+ T cells after ivuxolimab. Partial responders in the 0.1-3.0 mg/kg groups had among the lowest normalized peripheral clonal expansion, especially among CD8+ T cells.

CDR1 GTSNPN and CDR2 SVGIG are derived from the germline V gene (reference sequence). Its CDR3 holds 15 amino acids, cysteine through phenylalanine. The DNA shown is the 45-base CDR3, in frame from base 1. V loses 0 bases of germline sequence and J loses 2 bases, and the interval between the two ends is 14 bases. This clone was counted a few times. What antigen it recognizes has not been identified. No base quality information exists; no much larger clone differs at one position. Patients with a history of autoimmune disease or receiving systemic immunosuppression were excluded from the trial. Peripheral blood for TCR sequencing was collected from all dose cohorts at baseline, on cycle 4 day 1, and on cycle 7 day 1. Samples came from an open-label, multicenter, first-in-human phase I dose-escalation trial of ivuxolimab. Adults with locally advanced or metastatic head and neck squamous cell, hepatocellular, melanoma or renal cell carcinoma were enrolled in the trial. Before TCR sequencing, CD4+ T cells and CD8+ T cells were sorted from peripheral blood as separate populations.

Genomic DNA was extracted from sorted cells for sequencing of the TCRbeta CDR3 region. The immunoSEQ Assay was used to sequence the TCRbeta CDR3 regions. Held by TCRdb, this immuneACCESS table contains in-frame sequences only and omits some clones. Under half of the omission traces to an unresolved V gene where checked; the cause of the rest is unknown. Counted in this sample were 66,000 or so clones; roughly 80% of them appeared once. Jointly, the top ten make up about 1.6% of the sample. The source of this sequence is an adult with an advanced solid tumor such as melanoma, head and neck, liver or kidney cancer. This specimen consisted of CD4+ or CD8+ T cells sorted from blood, obtained in a trial of the OX40 agonist ivuxolimab. The V and J genes are TRBV30 and TRBJ2-7; the D call is possibly TRBD1 or TRBD2, each sharing 6 bases. The CDR3 here reads CAWSVGGGATYEQYF. The base sequence is TGTGCCTGGAGTGTAGGAGGGGGAGCGACCTACGAGCAGTACTTC.